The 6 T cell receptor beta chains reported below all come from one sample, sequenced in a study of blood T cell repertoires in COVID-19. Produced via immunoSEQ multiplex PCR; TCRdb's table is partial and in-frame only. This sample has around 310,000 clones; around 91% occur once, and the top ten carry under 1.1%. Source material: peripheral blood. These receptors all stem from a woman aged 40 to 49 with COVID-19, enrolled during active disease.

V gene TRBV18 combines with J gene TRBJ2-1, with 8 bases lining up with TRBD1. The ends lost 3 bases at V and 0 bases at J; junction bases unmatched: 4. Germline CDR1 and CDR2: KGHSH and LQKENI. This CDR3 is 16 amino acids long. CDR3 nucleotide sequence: TGTGCCAGCTCACCTTACAGGGGGGCCTCCTACAATGAGCAGTTCTTC. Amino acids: CASSPYRGASYNEQFF.

In DNA, the CDR3 is TGCGCCAGCAGCCTTAGGACAGGGGATCAGCCCCAGCATTTT. The encoded protein is CASSLRTGDQPQHF. The chain recombines TRBV4-3 with TRBJ1-5; 9 bases are a match to TRBD1. V lost 4 bases, J lost 5 bases, and 3 bases stayed unmatched. The germline CDR1 and CDR2 sequences are LGHNA and YSLEER. The CDR3 extends over 14 amino acids.

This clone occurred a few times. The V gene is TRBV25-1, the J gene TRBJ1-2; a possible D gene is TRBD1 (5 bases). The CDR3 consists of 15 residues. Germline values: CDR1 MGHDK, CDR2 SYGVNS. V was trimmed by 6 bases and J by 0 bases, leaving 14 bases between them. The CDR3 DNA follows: TGTGCCAGCAGCGCTAATGGGGCCCCTAACTATGGCTACACCTTC. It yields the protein CASSANGAPNYGYTF.

For the CDR3, the DNA is TGTGCCAGCAGCCAAGAGGGGACAGGGTTTGGCTACACCTTC. This codes for CASSQEGTGFGYTF. This chain links TRBV3-1 (or the pseudogene TRBV3-2) with TRBJ1-2; TRBD1 matches 9 bases. The CDR3 is made up of 14 amino acids. From germline, CDR1 is LGHDT and CDR2 YNNKEL (reference sequence). V lost 0 bases to trimming and J lost 7 bases; unmatched junction nucleotides: 3.

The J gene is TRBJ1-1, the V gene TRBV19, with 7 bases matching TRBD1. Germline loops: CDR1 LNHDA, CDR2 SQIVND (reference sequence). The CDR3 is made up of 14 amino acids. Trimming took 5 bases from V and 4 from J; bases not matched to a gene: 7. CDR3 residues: CASSEDRDATEAFF. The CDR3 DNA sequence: TGTGCCAGTAGTGAAGACAGGGATGCCACTGAAGCTTTCTTT.

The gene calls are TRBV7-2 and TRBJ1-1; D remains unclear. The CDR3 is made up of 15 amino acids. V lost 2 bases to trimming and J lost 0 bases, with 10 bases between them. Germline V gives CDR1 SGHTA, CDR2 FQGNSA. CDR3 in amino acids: CASSLSRVLNTEAFF. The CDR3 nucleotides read TGTGCCAGCAGCTTATCGAGGGTCTTGAACACTGAAGCTTTCTTT.